A single sample is the source of the 21 T cell receptor beta chains below, sequenced in a study of long-term antiretroviral therapy in people with HIV. immunoSEQ v3.0 was run at survey level. Assay: immunoSEQ multiplex PCR; the TCRdb copy retains only in-frame clones and omits some. This sample has almost 30,000 clones, with approximately 90% found just once. Sequencing was performed on unsorted PBMCs, taken 3.2 years before starting antiretroviral therapy. The receptors derive from a man between 45 and 60 years old with HIV.

The J gene is TRBJ2-2, the V gene TRBV7-9; 8 positions match TRBD2. The J segment lost 6 bases and the V segment lost 5 bases, leaving 5 bases of the junction unmatched. CDR1 is SEHNR, CDR2 FQNEAQ, per germline (reference sequence). This CDR3 has 14 residues. CDR3 sequence (DNA): TGTGCCAGCAGCCTTGGACTAGCCGCCGGGGAGCTGTTTTTT. It encodes CASSLGLAAGELFF.

This chain joins TRBV23-1 and TRBJ2-1, with a tentative D call TRBD2 (6 bases). TRBV23-1 belongs to the ORF category, with a function that is uncertain. The V and J ends lost 7 bases and 2 bases respectively, with 18 bases between them. The CDR3 has 16 amino acids. The CDR3 loop reads CASKGGGGVPYNEQFF. In nucleotides, the CDR3 is TGCGCCAGCAAAGGCGGAGGAGGGGTCCCCTACAATGAGCAGTTCTTC.

The rearrangement joins TRBV10-2 to TRBJ2-1; weak D call: TRBD2 (6 bases). The germline CDR1 and CDR2 sequences are WSHSY and SAAADI. The CDR3 has 14 amino acids. With 4 bases removed from V and 4 bases from J, the gap between germline ends came to 11 bases. The CDR3 DNA reads TGCGCCAGCAGTGGGGCCGGGACTTACAATGAGCAGTTCTTC. Amino acids: CASSGAGTYNEQFF.

V and J are TRBV14 and TRBJ1-3, with no clear D. V gave up 3 bases and J gave up 1 base, with 4 bases separating them. The CDR3 loop spans 13 amino acids. The V gene's germline CDR1 is SGHDN and CDR2 FVKESK. The CDR3 protein is CASSQWSGNTIYF. CDR3 bases: TGTGCCAGCAGCCAGTGGTCTGGAAACACCATATATTTT.

The chain combines TRBV7-8 with TRBJ1-2; TRBD1 is a possible D gene (5 bases). The germline CDR1 and CDR2 sequences are SGHVS and FQNEAQ. V lost 3 bases, J lost 4 bases, and 12 bases lay in between. The CDR3 sequence is 14 residues long. The CDR3 nucleotides are TGTGCCAGCAGCTTCGCAGGGCCAGGCTATGGCTACACCTTC. Encoded protein: CASSFAGPGYGYTF.

The chain employs TRBV4-3 and TRBJ1-1; weak D call: TRBD1 (5 bases). V was trimmed by 2 bases and J by 6 bases, leaving 19 bases between them. This CDR3 is 16 amino acids long. Germline values: CDR1 LGHNA, CDR2 YSLEER. The CDR3 here is CASSQRLLGPNAEAFF. CDR3 DNA sequence: TGCGCCAGCAGCCAACGTTTACTGGGGCCTAACGCTGAAGCTTTCTTT.

The chain uses TRBV27 and TRBJ1-1; 9 bases are a match to TRBD1. Germline V gives CDR1 MNHEY, CDR2 SMNVEV (reference sequence). This CDR3 spans 15 amino acids. Trimming took 5 bases from V and 4 from J; bases not matched to a gene: 8. The CDR3 DNA is TGTGCCAGCAGTACCTACGGACAGGGGCCCACTGAAGCTTTCTTT. Translation gives CASSTYGQGPTEAFF.

The chain couples TRBV5-6 to TRBJ1-6; no firm D call. V lost 4 bases and J lost 6, with 8 bases in between. Germline loops: CDR1 SGHDT, CDR2 YYEEEE. This CDR3 is 13 amino acids long. The CDR3 DNA is TGTGCCAGCAGCCGGGGAGTTAATTCACCCCTCCACTTT. This codes for CASSRGVNSPLHF. Based on the CDR3 plus reference TRBV5-6 and TRBJ1-6, the full variable domain is DAGVTQSPTHLIKTRGQQVTLRCSPKSGHDTVSWYQQALGQGPQFIFQYYEEEERQRGNFPDRFSGHQFPNYSSELNVNALLLGDSALYLCASSRGVNSPLHFGNGTRLTVT.

The chain uses TRBV5-1 and TRBJ2-2, with 11 bases lining up with TRBD2. CDR1 and CDR2 from the germline V gene are SGHRS and YFSETQ. After removal of 3 bases from V and 1 base from J, the junction contained 5 bases not matched to a gene. The CDR3 runs 17 residues. CDR3 DNA: TGCGCCAGCAGCTACACTAGCGGGAGTGGGAACACCGGGGAGCTGTTTTTT. Protein product: CASSYTSGSGNTGELFF.

This chain links TRBV9 with TRBJ2-3; D gene unclear. The CDR3 totals 13 residues. Trimming shortened V by 0 bases and J by 7 bases, and 9 bases separated the two germline ends. Germline V gene lookup returns CDR1 SGDLS and CDR2 YYNGEE. The CDR3 coding sequence is TGTGCCAGCAGCGTAGTCGGATTAAATACGCAGTATTTT. Amino acids: CASSVVGLNTQYF.

The chain is built from TRBV18 and TRBJ2-3, with 9 bases matching TRBD1. Germline loops: CDR1 KGHSH, CDR2 LQKENI. The CDR3 length is 18 residues. V lost 1 base, J lost 5 bases, and 13 bases stayed unmatched. This CDR3 reads CASSPLAFVGTGIDTQYF. The CDR3 DNA sequence: TGTGCCAGCTCACCACTTGCTTTCGTCGGGACAGGGATAGATACGCAGTATTTT.

The chain employs TRBV27 and TRBJ1-4; possibly TRBD1 for D (6 bases). The CDR3 totals 14 residues. Germline V gene data show CDR1 as MNHEY and CDR2 as SMNVEV (reference sequence). V gave up 8 bases and J gave up 7 bases, with 17 bases separating them. The CDR3 bases are TGTGCCAGCGGACTACAGGGAAATGGTGAAAAACTGTTTTTT. Translation: CASGLQGNGEKLFF.

The CDR3 region has the DNA TGTGCCATCAGTAAGATCCCCGTAGGAACCGACGGACGACGAGACCAGTACTTC. It encodes CAISKIPVGTDGRRDQYF. This chain uses TRBV10-3 with TRBJ2-5; D gene unclear. Germline V gene sequence: CDR1 ENHRY, CDR2 SYGVKD. V was clipped by 5 bases and J by 10 bases, with 32 bases between them. This CDR3 has 18 residues.

The V gene is TRBV18, the J gene TRBJ1-3; perhaps TRBD1 as D (5 bases). CDR1 and CDR2 (germline): KGHSH, LQKENI. The CDR3 has 16 residues. V was pared by 1 base and J by 0 bases, with 10 bases between. CDR3 in DNA: TGTGCCAGCTCACCACAACAGGATATCTCTGGAAACACCATATATTTT. This encodes CASSPQQDISGNTIYF.

The CDR3, as DNA: TGCGCCAGCAGCTCGGGGGTACCTAATGAAAAACTGTTTTTT. Translation: CASSSGVPNEKLFF. The V call is TRBV5-1, the J call TRBJ1-4; TRBD1 might be the D (5 bases). In germline, CDR1 is SGHRS, CDR2 YFSETQ. The CDR3 is 14 amino acids. V was cut by 3 bases and J by 3 bases, with 9 bases left in between.

This chain joins TRBV7-9 and TRBJ2-3; D gene ambiguous. Germline V CDR1 and CDR2: SEHNR, FQNEAQ (reference sequence). V lost 2 bases and J lost 4, with 10 bases in between. The CDR3 extends over 14 amino acids. CDR3 nucleotides: TGTGCCAGCAGCTTATCTGGTTGGGCAGATACGCAGTATTTT. Protein product: CASSLSGWADTQYF. Filled out from reference TRBV7-9 and TRBJ2-3, the complete variable domain reads DTGVSQNPRHKITKRGQNVTFRCDPISEHNRLYWYRQTLGQGPEFLTYFQNEAQLEKSRLLSDRFSAERPKGSFSTLEIQRTEQGDSAMYLCASSLSGWADTQYFGPGTRLTVL.

The rearrangement joins TRBV5-4 to TRBJ1-1, with D possibly being TRBD1 (6 bases). The V end lost 0 bases, the J end lost 3 bases, and 12 bases lay between the germline ends. Germline CDR1 SGHNT, CDR2 YYREEE (reference sequence). The CDR3 covers 15 residues. The CDR3 region is CASSLVGGRDTEAFF. The CDR3 region has the DNA TGTGCCAGCAGCTTGGTTGGGGGGCGGGACACTGAAGCTTTCTTT.

The chain recombines TRBV9 with TRBJ2-3, with D maybe TRBD1 (5 bases). The V and J ends lost 3 bases and 1 base respectively, with 9 bases between them. The CDR3 sequence is 14 residues long. The germline CDR1 and CDR2 sequences are SGDLS and YYNGEE. CDR3: CASSEGFGTDTQYF. For the CDR3, the DNA is TGTGCCAGCAGCGAGGGGTTTGGCACAGATACGCAGTATTTT.

V gene TRBV5-1 combines with J gene TRBJ2-7; 9 bases line up with TRBD1. The germline V gene encodes CDR1 SGHRS and CDR2 YFSETQ. The V segment lost 4 bases and the J segment 9 bases; nucleotides outside the gene matches: 17. CDR3 length equals 16 residues. CDR3 region: CASSPSPGQGAGWQYF. In DNA, the CDR3 is TGCGCCAGCAGCCCCAGCCCGGGACAGGGAGCAGGGTGGCAGTACTTC.

This chain joins TRBV5-1 and TRBJ1-1; 11 positions match TRBD1. This CDR3 comprises 15 residues. Per the germline V gene, CDR1 is SGHRS and CDR2 is YFSETQ. V shed 4 bases, J shed 5 bases, and the junction held 7 bases outside the gene matches. DNA for the CDR3: TGCGCCAGCAGCCGGGACAGGGGGAGTGGGACTGAAGCTTTCTTT. Protein product: CASSRDRGSGTEAFF.

This chain uses TRBV5-1 with TRBJ1-4, with a tentative D call TRBD1 (6 bases). Trimming left V 4 bases short and J 7 bases short, with 17 bases between. Germline V gene data show CDR1 as SGHRS and CDR2 as YFSETQ. The CDR3 is 15 amino acids. This CDR3 is CASSPSGVRGEKLFF. The CDR3, as DNA: TGCGCCAGCAGCCCCTCAGGGGTTAGGGGTGAAAAACTGTTTTTT. The full variable domain, in which reference TRBV5-1 and TRBJ1-4 provide the parts outside the CDR3, is KAGVTQTPRYLIKTRGQQVTLSCSPISGHRSVSWYQQTPGQGLQFLFEYFSETQRNKGNFPGRFSGRQFSNSRSEMNVSTLELGDSALYLCASSPSGVRGEKLFFGSGTQLSVL.